This passage covers 15 T cell receptor beta chains from one sample sequenced in a study of tumor-infiltrating lymphocytes in primary liver carcinoma (dated by TCRdb to about 2017). TRIzol reagent was used to extract blood RNA from unsorted whole blood, while the DNeasy Blood & Tissue kit provided the germline DNA. Sequencing was carried out with an Illumina HiSeq 2500. Using a constant-region primer and ProtoScript II reverse transcriptase, TCRbeta-specific cDNA was reverse-transcribed from approximately 500 ng total RNA. Three nested multiplex PCR rounds, following a slightly modified ARM-PCR procedure, were used to build the TCRbeta libraries. Each of the first two PCR rounds ran for around 10 cycles using multiplex TRBV1-TRBV30 forward primers together with a Cbeta reverse primer. TCRdb reran the public reads through fastp at Q25 and MiXCR, keeping productive beta chains. All rows with the same CDR3 protein become a single entry with the most common DNA and genes. The sample table shows 150,000 to 200,000 distinct CDR3 sequences, and 50% to 75% are seen once. Of the sample, 70% to 80% is held by the ten largest clones.

The specimen was peripheral blood. The receptors here all came from a middle-aged man with primary liver carcinoma and hepatitis B virus infection.

Details on this clonotype: A much larger clone lies one base from this, so it may be a read error. V gene TRBV6-1 combines with J gene TRBJ1-2, with 8 bases aligning to TRBD1. V lost 7 bases to trimming and J lost 3 bases; unmatched junction nucleotides: 7. CDR3 length: 14 amino acids. Germline V gene sequence: CDR1 MNHNS, CDR2 SASEGT. CDR3: CASNVKTGDYGYTF. Here the CDR3 DNA reads TGTGCCAGCAATGTCAAGACAGGGGACTATGGCTACACCTTC.

For this clonotype: The germline gene is not matched at one end of the junction; a read error may be the cause. The chain uses TRBV11-2 and TRBJ2-7; 10 bases are shared with TRBD2. Germline CDR1 reads SGHAT; CDR2 reads FQNNGV. This CDR3 comprises 16 residues. DNA for the CDR3: TGTACCAGCAGCTTAGAGGTCCAGCGGGAGGGTCGAGACCAGTACTTC. It yields the protein CTSSLEVQREGRDQYF.

On this clonotype itself: Germline is not matched at one junction end, which may reflect a read error. The chain employs TRBV11-2 and TRBJ2-5; no clear D. CDR1 is SGHAT, CDR2 FQNNGV, per germline. This CDR3 has 15 amino acids. The CDR3 is CASSHGISVTETHYF. DNA of the CDR3: TGTGCCAGCAGCCATGGCATTTCAGTTACAGAGACCCATTACTTC.

The chain links TRBV6-2 or TRBV6-3 to TRBJ1-1; D is undetermined. The germline CDR1 and CDR2 sequences are MNHEY and SVGEGT. Trimming cost V 9 bases and J 3 bases, with 14 bases left between them. CDR3 size: 13 residues. The CDR3 here is CASNDREDTEAFF. The CDR3 DNA sequence: TGTGCCAGTAATGACCGGGAGGACACTGAAGCTTTCTTT.

Worth noting for this clonotype: This may be a read error, as it is one base from a much larger clone. A read error is likely, as this CDR3 ends without the conserved phenylalanine or tryptophan. This chain links TRBV29-1 with TRBJ1-1; perhaps TRBD1 as D (5 bases). CDR1 is SQVTM, CDR2 ANQGSEA, per germline. CDR3 length equals 13 residues. The germline V and J ends were trimmed by 7 bases and 4 bases, with 16 bases remaining between them. The CDR3 DNA reads as TGCAGCGCCTCCAGGGACGGGTCCACTGAAGCTTTCTTG. It specifies CSASRDGSTEAFL.

V is TRBV6-5 and J is TRBJ2-1; maybe TRBD2 (6 bases). Germline V lookup: CDR1 MNHEY, CDR2 SVGAGI. V was clipped by 4 bases and J by 7 bases, with 17 bases between them. CDR3 length: 15 residues. In DNA, the CDR3 is TGTGCCAGCAGTTCCACCTGGGAGGTGTGGAATGAGCAGTTCTTC. Translating gives CASSSTWEVWNEQFF.

This clonotype was detected only a few times. This chain uses TRBV6-2 or TRBV6-3 with TRBJ2-1, with TRBD2 identical over 13 bases. Germline CDR1 MNHEY, CDR2 SVGEGT. Losses at the gene ends were 0 bases for V and 5 bases for J; bases not matched to a gene: 10. This CDR3 spans 19 amino acids. CDR3 sequence reads: CASSYSGTSGTNPNNEQFF. CDR3 sequence (DNA): TGTGCCAGCAGTTACTCCGGGACTAGCGGGACGAACCCAAACAATGAGCAGTTCTTC.

V and J are TRBV12-3 or TRBV12-4 and TRBJ2-7; 11 bases fit TRBD2. This CDR3 is 16 amino acids long. V lost 6 bases and J lost 2; bases outside the gene matches: 9. CDR3 sequence: CASSYTSGRIPYEQYF. The CDR3 DNA is TGTGCCAGCAGCTACACTAGCGGGAGAATCCCCTACGAGCAGTACTTC.

The V call is TRBV29-1, the J call TRBJ2-7; TRBD2 matches at 10 bases. This CDR3 is built from 14 residues. Trimming removed 4 bases from V and 3 bases from J; junction bases left unmatched: 6. Germline CDR1 SQVTM, CDR2 ANQGSEA. CDR3 sequence: CSVGTLAGDYEQYF. CDR3 coding DNA: TGCAGCGTTGGAACGCTAGCGGGGGACTACGAGCAGTACTTC.

As concerns this clonotype: Lacking the conserved final phenylalanine or tryptophan, this CDR3 likely reflects a read error. The DNA is omitted, as the CDR3 cannot be located on it reliably, and the CDR3 follows TCRdb's listing. This chain links TRBV21-1 with TRBJ2-7; the listed D gene, TRBD1, was not tested against the DNA. TRBV21-1 is assigned pseudogene status. The CDR3 numbers 14 amino acids, ends counted. The chain's CDR3 is CASSVMGHFYEQYY.

A note on this clonotype: A much larger clone lies one base from this, so it may be a read error. The chain couples TRBV11-2 to TRBJ2-5; 11 nucleotides match TRBD2. The CDR3 has 15 residues. CDR1 is SGHAT, CDR2 FQNNGV, per germline. V was clipped by 6 bases and J by 10 bases; unmatched bases: 13. The CDR3: CASRLLAGGGEVQYF. CDR3 DNA: TGTGCCAGCAGGCTTCTAGCGGGAGGTGGCGAGGTCCAGTACTTC. The variable domain in full, completed from reference TRBV11-2 and TRBJ2-5, reads EAGVAQSPRYKIIEKRQSVAFWCNPISGHATLYWYQQILGQGPKLLIQFQNNGVVDDSQLPKDRFSAERLKGVDSTLKIQPAKLEDSAVYLCASRLLAGGGEVQYFGPGTRLLVL.

The chain has TRBV30 and TRBJ2-5; unclear D gene. Trimming cost V 4 bases and J 2 bases, with 8 bases left between them. The CDR3 covers 12 residues. Germline V gives CDR1 GTSNPN, CDR2 SVGIG (reference sequence). In nucleotides, the CDR3 is TGTGCCTGGACTGGAATTCAAGAGACCCAGTACTTC. This codes for CAWTGIQETQYF.

This clonotype has a single count. The chain carries TRBV7-9 and TRBJ2-1; D perhaps matches TRBD1 (6 bases). This CDR3 region has 13 residues. V lost 4 bases and J lost 6, with 10 bases in between. Germline CDR1 SEHNR, CDR2 FQNEAQ (reference sequence). The CDR3 DNA is TGTGCCAGCAGCTCCTCACAGGGCAATGAGCAGTTCTTC. Amino acids: CASSSSQGNEQFF.

About this clonotype itself: One end of the junction varies from germline; a read error may be responsible. For the CDR3, the DNA is TGTGTCAGCAGCCGCGGCAGCCAAGAGACCCAGTACTTC. Protein: CVSSRGSQETQYF. The J gene is TRBJ2-5, the V gene TRBV7-9; D is ambiguous. The V gene's germline CDR1 is SEHNR and CDR2 FQNEAQ (reference sequence). This CDR3 is built from 13 residues.

On this clonotype itself: A junction boundary mismatches the germline segment, possibly from a read error. The chain has TRBV5-1 and TRBJ2-1; TRBD2 matches 9 bases. Germline V gene lookup returns CDR1 SGHRS and CDR2 YFSETQ. This CDR3 spans 15 amino acids. CDR3 region: CASSLGLAGVHEQFF. Written as DNA, the CDR3 is TGCGCCAGCAGTTTGGGGTTAGCGGGAGTTCATGAGCAGTTCTTC.